This T cell receptor (beta chain) was retrieved from a study of T cell repertoires in cytomegalovirus infection. About the study: CMV epitopes that were recently identified and HLA-C-restricted were used alongside well-studied HLA-B-restricted ones. CMV infection plus the matching HLA type was flagged by public TCR beta signatures. Study observations and caveats: Identification of carriers of CMV plus the relevant HLA was achieved through cumulative public TCR beta family frequency. It was HLA-C-restricted CMV-specific TCR beta clonotypes that dominated the response ex vivo.

Germline values: CDR1 LNHDA, CDR2 SQIVND (reference sequence). Trimming removed 6 bases from V and 5 bases from J; junction bases left unmatched: 8. The CDR3 is 16 residues long. TCRdb analysed the reads with MiXCR anew, one entry per CDR3 protein. The data contain roughly 860,000 distinct CDR3 sequences, approximately 32% of them singletons. For this clonotype: Its antigen is unidentified.

The TCR originated in a human donor in good health (CMV status not recorded). Some clones in this sample may be carry-over from other donors' samples. The source material was cultured CD8+ T cells from PBMCs, sampled from culture after CMV antigen stimulation. The chain couples TRBV19 to TRBJ2-1; 12 bases agree with TRBD2. The CDR3 region has the DNA TGTGCCAGTAGGGTCGCTAGCGGGGGGGCCAACAATGAGCAGTTCTTC. The encoded protein is CASRVASGGANNEQFF.